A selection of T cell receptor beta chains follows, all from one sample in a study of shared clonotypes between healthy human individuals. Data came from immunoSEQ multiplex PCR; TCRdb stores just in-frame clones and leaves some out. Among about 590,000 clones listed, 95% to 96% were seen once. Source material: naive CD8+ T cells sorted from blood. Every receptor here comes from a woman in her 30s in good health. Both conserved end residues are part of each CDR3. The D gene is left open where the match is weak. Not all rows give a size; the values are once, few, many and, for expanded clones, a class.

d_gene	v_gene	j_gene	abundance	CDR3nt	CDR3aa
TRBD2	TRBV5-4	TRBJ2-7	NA	TGTGCCAGCAGCTTGGGAGGGACTACCTACGAGCAGTACTTC	CASSLGGTTYEQYF
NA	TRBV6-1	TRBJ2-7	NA	TGTGCCAGCAGTGAAGATAACTACGAGCAGTACTTC	CASSEDNYEQYF
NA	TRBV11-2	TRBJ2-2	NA	TGTGCCAGCAGCTTTTGGGATGAGAACACCGGGGAGCTGTTTTTT	CASSFWDENTGELFF
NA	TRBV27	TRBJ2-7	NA	TGTGCCAGCAGTCGACCCGAGGGCCCCGAGCAGTACTTC	CASSRPEGPEQYF
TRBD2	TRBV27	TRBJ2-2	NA	TGTGCCAGCAGAGTAGCGGGAGGGCCGTTTGGCGGGGAGCTGTTTTTT	CASRVAGGPFGGELFF
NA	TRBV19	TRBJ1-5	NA	TGTGCCAGTAGTATTCAGACGGTTGGCAATCAGCCCCAGCATTTT	CASSIQTVGNQPQHF
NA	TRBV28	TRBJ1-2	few	TGTGCCAGCAGTTTGGTGGGTTATGTTGGCTACACCTTC	CASSLVGYVGYTF
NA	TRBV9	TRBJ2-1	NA	TGTGCCAGCACCAAGGGGGGAGTTGGGTACAATGAGCAGTTCTTC	CASTKGGVGYNEQFF
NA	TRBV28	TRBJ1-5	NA	TGTGCCAGCAGTTTATGGACAGGAAGCAATCAGCCCCAGCATTTT	CASSLWTGSNQPQHF
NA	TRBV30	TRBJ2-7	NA	TGTGCCTGGAAAGGGTCGAGCTCCTACGAGCAGTACTTC	CAWKGSSSYEQYF
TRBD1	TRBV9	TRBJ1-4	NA	TGTGCCAGCAGCGTCCCAACCCAATCGGGGGACAGTGAAGAAAAACTGTTTTTT	CASSVPTQSGDSEEKLFF
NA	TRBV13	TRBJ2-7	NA	TGTGCCAGCAGCTTAAAGGGGACCCCATACGAGCAGTACTTC	CASSLKGTPYEQYF
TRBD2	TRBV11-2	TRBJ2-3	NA	TGTGCCAGCAGCTCGTCCCCGAGACTAGCGACTAGCACAGATACGCAGTATTTT	CASSSSPRLATSTDTQYF
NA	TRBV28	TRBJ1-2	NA	TGTGCCAGCAGTTTACTCGGAGAAGCTAACTATGGCTACACCTTC	CASSLLGEANYGYTF
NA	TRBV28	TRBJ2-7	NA	TGTGCCAGCAGCCACCTCCTATTGGATTACGAGCAGTACTTC	CASSHLLLDYEQYF
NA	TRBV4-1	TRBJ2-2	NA	TGCGCCAGCAGCCAATTTTTTGAGACCGGGGAGCTGTTTTTT	CASSQFFETGELFF
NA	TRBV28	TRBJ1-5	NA	TGTGCCAGCCGGAAGACGGAGTATAGCAATCAGCCCCAGCATTTT	CASRKTEYSNQPQHF
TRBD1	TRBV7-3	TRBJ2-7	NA	TGTGCCAGCAGCTTAACAGGGGGCACGTACGAGCAGTACTTC	CASSLTGGTYEQYF
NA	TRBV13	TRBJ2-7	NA	TGTGCCAGCAGCTTAGACTACGAGCAGTACTTC	CASSLDYEQYF
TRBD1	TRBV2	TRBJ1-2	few	TGTGCCAGGGACAGGGCAACCTATGGCTACACCTTC	CARDRATYGYTF
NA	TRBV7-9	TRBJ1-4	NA	TGTGCCAGCAGCCCCCCGGACGAAAAACTGTTTTTT	CASSPPDEKLFF
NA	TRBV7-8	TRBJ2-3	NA	TGTGCCAGCAGTCCAGGAAATCGGTTTGGAAGCACAGATACGCAGTATTTT	CASSPGNRFGSTDTQYF
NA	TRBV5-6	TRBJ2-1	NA	TGTGCCAGCAGCTTGTTTAGCAATGAGCAGTTCTTC	CASSLFSNEQFF
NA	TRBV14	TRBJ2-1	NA	TGTGCCAGCAGCCACCCCCCGTCCAGCTACTACAATGAGCAGTTCTTC	CASSHPPSSYYNEQFF
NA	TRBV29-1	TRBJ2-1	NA	TGCAGCGTTGGAGGGGGTAGCAATGAGCAGTTCTTC	CSVGGGSNEQFF
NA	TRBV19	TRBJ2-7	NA	TGTGCCAGTAGTTCGAGGAGAGGGTCGGGGCTCTACGAGCAGTACTTC	CASSSRRGSGLYEQYF
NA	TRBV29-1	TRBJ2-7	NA	TGCAGCGTTGAAGGTGGGAGTGACGACTTGGGCTACGAGCAGTACTTC	CSVEGGSDDLGYEQYF
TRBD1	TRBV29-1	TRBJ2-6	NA	TGCAGCGTTGTGGGGACAGACTCTGGGGCCAACGTCCTGACTTTC	CSVVGTDSGANVLTF
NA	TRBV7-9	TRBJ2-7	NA	TGTGCCAGCTCCGGCACAGAGTACGAGCAGTACTTC	CASSGTEYEQYF
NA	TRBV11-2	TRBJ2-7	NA	TGTGCCAGCAGCCTACCGGGGGAAGGGATGGAGTCCTACGAGCAGTACTTC	CASSLPGEGMESYEQYF
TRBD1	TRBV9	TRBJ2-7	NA	TGTGCCAGCAGCGTTAGGACAGGGCGAGACGAGCAGTACTTC	CASSVRTGRDEQYF
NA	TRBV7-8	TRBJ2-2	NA	TGTGCCAGCAGCTTACAAACGAACACCGGGGAGCTGTTTTTT	CASSLQTNTGELFF
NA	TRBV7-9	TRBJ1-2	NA	TGTGCCAGCAGCCTCCTGGGCCTGAATAAAAACTATGGCTACACCTTC	CASSLLGLNKNYGYTF
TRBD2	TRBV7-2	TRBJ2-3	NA	TGTGCCAGCAGCTTAACAACTCCCCCCGGCGGGAGTGTGACAGATACGCAGTATTTT	CASSLTTPPGGSVTDTQYF
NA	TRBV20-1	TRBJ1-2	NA	TGCAGTGCTAGCGGGGTTTCCTTC	CSASGVSF
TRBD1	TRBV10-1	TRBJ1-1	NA	TGCGCCAGCAGTGAGTCGGGACAGGGGTACACTGAAGCTTTCTTT	CASSESGQGYTEAFF
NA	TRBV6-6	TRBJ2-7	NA	TGTGCCAGCAGTTACCGCCCCAAGCTCTACGAGCAGTACTTC	CASSYRPKLYEQYF
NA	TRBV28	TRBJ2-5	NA	TGTGCCAGCAGTTTCGAGATCCAGGGGTTGGGGGAGACCCAGTACTTC	CASSFEIQGLGETQYF
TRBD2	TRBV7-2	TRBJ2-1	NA	TGTGCCAGCAGCTTAACTAGCGGGAGTTTAGATGAGCAGTTCTTC	CASSLTSGSLDEQFF
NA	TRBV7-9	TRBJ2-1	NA	TGTGCCAGCAGCTTAGAGGGGGGTAGCGGCAATGAGCAGTTCTTC	CASSLEGGSGNEQFF
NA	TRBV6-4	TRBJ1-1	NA	TGTGCCACCCCAACCCGGAACACTGAAGCTTTCTTT	CATPTRNTEAFF
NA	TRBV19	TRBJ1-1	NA	TGTGCCAGTAGTATAGTCTCGAACACTGAAGCTTTCTTT	CASSIVSNTEAFF
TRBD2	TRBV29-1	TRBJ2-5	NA	TGCAGCGTTGGTGGCGGGAGGGCCGGGGAGACCCAGTACTTC	CSVGGGRAGETQYF
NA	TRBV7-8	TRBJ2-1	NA	TGTGCCAGCAGCTCCGGCGGACTATCCTCAATTCAGCAGTTCTTC	CASSSGGLSSIQQFF